The T cell receptor beta chain described here comes from a study of cytomegalovirus exposure and HLA in healthy donors. Details on this clone: Its antigen is undetermined.

The PCR was carried out with 60 Vbeta primers and 13 Jbeta primers. Assay used: immunoSEQ multiplex PCR; TCRdb lists only in-frame clones, some missing. This table lists tens of thousands of clones. Study observations and caveats: Clonal expansion was found to be greater in HLA-associated TCR beta chains than in equally common others in a later analysis. A few CMV-associated chains were confirmed in vitro to be specific for CMV antigens.

Unmatched junction bases numbered 2, after V lost 4 bases and J lost 2 bases. The CDR3 is 13 amino acids. From germline, CDR1 is LNHDA and CDR2 SQIVND (reference sequence). The chain employs TRBV19 and TRBJ2-7, with 7 bases matching TRBD1. Sequencing was done on a sample of PBMCs. This receptor was obtained from a female donor in good health and CMV-seronegative. The CDR3 bases are TGTGCCAGTAGTAGGGGACAGACCTACGAGCAGTACTTC. This gives the protein CASSRGQTYEQYF.